The rows below give T cell receptor beta chains drawn from one sample of a study of blood T cell repertoires in COVID-19. Data came from immunoSEQ multiplex PCR; TCRdb stores just in-frame clones and leaves some out. Here the sample spans 250,000 to 300,000 clones, about 86% being singletons. Sequenced input: peripheral blood. The receptors originated from a man younger than 35 with active or convalescent COVID-19. CDR3s include the opening cysteine and the closing phenylalanine or tryptophan. The order of the fields is clone size, V gene, D gene, J gene, CDR3 DNA, CDR3 protein. D genes are given only for firm matches. Not all rows give a size; the values are once, few, many and, for expanded clones, a class.

size: -; V: TRBV7-2; D: -; J: TRBJ1-2; DNA: TGTGCCAGCAGCTTAGCGAATGGTGGGACATACTATGGCTACACCTTC; CDR3: CASSLANGGTYYGYTF
size: -; V: TRBV10-3; D: -; J: TRBJ1-5; DNA: TGTGCCATCAGTGGAACAGGCGGCAATCAGCCCCAGCATTTT; CDR3: CAISGTGGNQPQHF
size: -; V: TRBV7-9; D: -; J: TRBJ1-5; DNA: TGTGCCAGCAGCTTAGGGGGGCCGGGTCAGCCCCAGCATTTT; CDR3: CASSLGGPGQPQHF
size: few; V: TRBV7-2; D: TRBD2; J: TRBJ2-1; DNA: TGTGCCAGCAGCTCCCCTTACGGGGCACTAGCGGGAGTGGGAGAGCAGTTCTTC; CDR3: CASSSPYGALAGVGEQFF
size: once; V: TRBV6-5; D: -; J: TRBJ1-1; DNA: TGTGCCAGCAGTACGGGAGCGAACACTGAAGCTTTCTTT; CDR3: CASSTGANTEAFF
size: -; V: TRBV5-1; D: -; J: TRBJ2-5; DNA: TGCGCCAGCAGCTTGGGGCTAGGCGGGGAGACCCAGTACTTC; CDR3: CASSLGLGGETQYF
size: -; V: TRBV7-9; D: -; J: TRBJ1-2; DNA: TGTGCCAGCAGCTTAAACAGCCATGGCTACACCTTC; CDR3: CASSLNSHGYTF
size: once; V: TRBV4-2; D: TRBD1; J: TRBJ2-7; DNA: TGTGCCAGCAGCCCTATGACAGGGAGCTCCTACGAGCAGTACTTC; CDR3: CASSPMTGSSYEQYF
size: -; V: TRBV24-1; D: TRBD1; J: TRBJ2-3; DNA: TGTGCCACCAGTGATATAGGTGGGACAGGTACAGATACGCAGTATTTT; CDR3: CATSDIGGTGTDTQYF
size: once; V: TRBV7-3; D: -; J: TRBJ2-5; DNA: TGTGCCAGCAGCTTACAGGGAAGGGGAGAGACCCAGTACTTC; CDR3: CASSLQGRGETQYF
size: -; V: TRBV6-1; D: TRBD2; J: TRBJ2-1; DNA: TGTGCCAGCAGTGGGGGGCTCGGACAGCGGGGGGCCGACAATGAGCAGTTCTTC; CDR3: CASSGGLGQRGADNEQFF
size: few; V: TRBV10-3; D: -; J: TRBJ2-5; DNA: TGTGCCACTAGGGGTGTGGAATCGGAGACCCAGTACTTC; CDR3: CATRGVESETQYF
size: -; V: TRBV28; D: TRBD2; J: TRBJ2-7; DNA: TGTGCCAGCCAAAGCGGGGGACCTTACGAGCAGTACTTC; CDR3: CASQSGGPYEQYF
size: few; V: TRBV30; D: TRBD2; J: TRBJ2-7; DNA: TGTGCCGTCGACCCCGTTAGCGGGGGGTCCCACGAGCAGTACTTC; CDR3: CAVDPVSGGSHEQYF
size: -; V: TRBV24-1; D: -; J: TRBJ1-1; DNA: TGTGCCACCAGTGATGGGTCGGGCACTGAAGCTTTCTTT; CDR3: CATSDGSGTEAFF
size: -; V: TRBV7-3; D: TRBD1; J: TRBJ2-2; DNA: TGTGCCAGCAGCCGGGGACAGGGAGGAACCGGGGAGCTGTTTTTT; CDR3: CASSRGQGGTGELFF
size: -; V: TRBV2; D: TRBD1; J: TRBJ1-4; DNA: TGTGCCAGCAGTGCCTTCGACAGGGTAGATGAAAAACTGTTTTTT; CDR3: CASSAFDRVDEKLFF
size: -; V: TRBV12-3/TRBV12-4; D: -; J: TRBJ2-5; DNA: TGTGCCAGCAGTTTAAACCCCGCGGAGACCCAGTACTTC; CDR3: CASSLNPAETQYF
size: -; V: TRBV2; D: TRBD1; J: TRBJ1-4; DNA: TGTGCCAGCAGTGAAAGGGACAGGGGTGTAGAAAAACTGTTTTTT; CDR3: CASSERDRGVEKLFF
size: -; V: TRBV15; D: TRBD2; J: TRBJ2-7; DNA: TGTGCCACCAGCAGAGATCTCGGGACTAGCGGGAGTCAGTACTTC; CDR3: CATSRDLGTSGSQYF
size: -; V: TRBV7-2; D: -; J: TRBJ1-1; DNA: TGTGCCAGCAGCCCGGACAGATATGAAGCTTTCTTT; CDR3: CASSPDRYEAFF
size: -; V: TRBV4-2; D: -; J: TRBJ1-1; DNA: TGTGCCAGCAGCGGGGGGGGAAACCCTGAAGCTTTCTTT; CDR3: CASSGGGNPEAFF
size: -; V: TRBV7-9; D: TRBD1; J: TRBJ1-2; DNA: TGTGCCAGCAGCTTGGGGACAGGAGGCTACACCTTC; CDR3: CASSLGTGGYTF
size: -; V: TRBV20-1; D: -; J: TRBJ2-7; DNA: TGCAGTGCCCCTGGAGTGGAAGAGCAGTACTTC; CDR3: CSAPGVEEQYF
size: -; V: TRBV11-3; D: -; J: TRBJ2-3; DNA: TGTGCCAGCAGCCCTGGGGACTCATCGGATACGCAGTATTTT; CDR3: CASSPGDSSDTQYF
size: -; V: TRBV21-1; D: -; J: TRBJ1-3; DNA: TGTGCCAGCAGCAAAGGGCCCATCTCCTCTGGAAACACCATATATTTT; CDR3: CASSKGPISSGNTIYF
size: -; V: TRBV6-5; D: TRBD1; J: TRBJ1-1; DNA: TGTGCCAGCATTAATGACAGGGGTGTGAACACTGAAGCTTTCTTT; CDR3: CASINDRGVNTEAFF
size: few; V: TRBV6-4; D: TRBD1; J: TRBJ1-2; DNA: TGTGCCAGCAGTGATTGGGGACAGGGTCGAGGTGGCTACACCTTC; CDR3: CASSDWGQGRGGYTF
size: once; V: TRBV9; D: -; J: TRBJ2-5; DNA: TGTGCCAGCAGCGCCTTAGGACAGACAAAAGAGACCCAGTACTTC; CDR3: CASSALGQTKETQYF
size: -; V: TRBV6-5; D: -; J: TRBJ2-7; DNA: TGTGCCAGCAGAGTCACAGGCGAATACGAGCAGTACTTC; CDR3: CASRVTGEYEQYF
size: -; V: TRBV7-2; D: -; J: TRBJ2-7; DNA: TGTGCCAGCAGCTTAGTCACGGGACTTTCCTACGAGCAGTACTTC; CDR3: CASSLVTGLSYEQYF
size: once; V: TRBV11-1; D: -; J: TRBJ2-1; DNA: TGTGCCAGCCGAAGGAGACTACTCAATGAGCAGTTCTTC; CDR3: CASRRRLLNEQFF
size: -; V: TRBV24-1; D: TRBD1; J: TRBJ1-2; DNA: TGTGCCACCAGTGACGGACAGGGACATGGCTACACCTTC; CDR3: CATSDGQGHGYTF
size: -; V: TRBV24-1; D: -; J: TRBJ2-7; DNA: TGTGCCACCAGTGAGTCAGGCTACGAGCAGTACTTC; CDR3: CATSESGYEQYF
size: -; V: TRBV14; D: TRBD2; J: TRBJ2-1; DNA: TGTGCCAGCAGCCAAACCCTCGGATGGGGGACTAGCCCCCTCTACAATGAGCAGTTCTTC; CDR3: CASSQTLGWGTSPLYNEQFF
size: -; V: TRBV5-4; D: TRBD1; J: TRBJ2-2; DNA: TGTGCCAGCAGCCGCCGGGACAGGGACACCGGGGAGCTGTTTTTT; CDR3: CASSRRDRDTGELFF
size: -; V: TRBV6-5; D: TRBD1; J: TRBJ2-7; DNA: TGTGCCAGCAGGGCTGACAGGGAATCCTACGAGCAGTACTTC; CDR3: CASRADRESYEQYF
size: few; V: TRBV4-1; D: -; J: TRBJ2-7; DNA: TGCGCCAGCAGCCAAGATCCGGGCAGGGCCTACGAGCAGTACTTC; CDR3: CASSQDPGRAYEQYF
size: -; V: TRBV5-1; D: -; J: TRBJ2-7; DNA: TGCGCCAGCATTGAAGGGCCGACAGGCGAGCAGTACTTC; CDR3: CASIEGPTGEQYF
size: -; V: TRBV19; D: -; J: TRBJ2-3; DNA: TGTGCCAGTATCGGCGAGCGGAACTCAGATACGCAGTATTTT; CDR3: CASIGERNSDTQYF
size: -; V: TRBV2; D: -; J: TRBJ1-2; DNA: TGTGCCAGCAGTGAAGGGGGGGTTAACTATGGCTACACCTTC; CDR3: CASSEGGVNYGYTF
size: few; V: TRBV3-1/TRBV3-2; D: -; J: TRBJ1-3; DNA: TGTGCCAGCAGCCGTTCTGAGGCCTTCGTGGGAAACACCATATATTTT; CDR3: CASSRSEAFVGNTIYF
size: -; V: TRBV6-1; D: TRBD2; J: TRBJ2-3; DNA: TGTGCCAGCAGTGAAGTGAGGCTAGCGGGGCCTCCAAACACAGATACGCAGTATTTT; CDR3: CASSEVRLAGPPNTDTQYF
size: -; V: TRBV6-5; D: -; J: TRBJ1-2; DNA: TGTGCCAGCAGTTACTCCTTTCGATGGGCAGGAGGCTACACCTTC; CDR3: CASSYSFRWAGGYTF
size: -; V: TRBV18; D: -; J: TRBJ2-1; DNA: TGTGCCAGCTCAGGAGAACACGTTGAGCAGTTCTTC; CDR3: CASSGEHVEQFF
size: -; V: TRBV30; D: -; J: TRBJ2-3; DNA: TGTGCCTGGGGGCTAGATGGAGATACGCAGTATTTT; CDR3: CAWGLDGDTQYF
size: -; V: TRBV5-4; D: -; J: TRBJ2-1; DNA: TGTGCCAGCAGCTTGACCCGGGAGCGTGGGTACAATGAGCAGTTCTTC; CDR3: CASSLTRERGYNEQFF
size: few; V: TRBV21-1; D: -; J: TRBJ1-3; DNA: TGTGCCAGCAGCAAAGGGAGGGAAAGAGGGACAGCGGTTGGAAACACCATATATTTT; CDR3: CASSKGRERGTAVGNTIYF
size: -; V: TRBV9; D: -; J: TRBJ1-1; DNA: TGTGCCAGCAGCGTAGGGGGGGGACCGAACACTGAAGCTTTCTTT; CDR3: CASSVGGGPNTEAFF
size: -; V: TRBV30; D: -; J: TRBJ2-6; DNA: TGTGCCTGGAGTAGGAGGGCTGGGGCCAACGTCCTGACTTTC; CDR3: CAWSRRAGANVLTF
size: -; V: TRBV28; D: TRBD1; J: TRBJ2-7; DNA: TGTGCCAGCAGTACACCCGGGACAGGGAAAGGTTACGAGCAGTACTTC; CDR3: CASSTPGTGKGYEQYF
size: -; V: TRBV18; D: TRBD1; J: TRBJ2-1; DNA: TGTGCCAGCTCGGTAACGGGACAGGGCAATGAGCAGTTCTTC; CDR3: CASSVTGQGNEQFF
size: few; V: TRBV7-9; D: TRBD1; J: TRBJ1-1; DNA: TGTGCCAGCAGCCCGAACAGGGACAGTGAAGCTTTCTTT; CDR3: CASSPNRDSEAFF
size: -; V: TRBV10-3; D: -; J: TRBJ1-3; DNA: TGTGCCATCGGGGGCGGGAGGGCCTCCTCTGGAAACACCATATATTTT; CDR3: CAIGGGRASSGNTIYF